The entry that follows covers one T cell receptor (beta chain) sequence. What it binds is unknown. Given a much more abundant clone one base away, this may be a read error. The time point denotes: persistent/refractory GD, antithyroid drugs over 5 years with positive TRAb. The TCR library was made from RNA that had been extracted from PBMCs in TRIzol. Libraries of TCR beta came from iRepertoire HTBI primers plus Arm-PCR of CDR3 regions. TCRdb passed the multiplex PCR reads through MiXCR, listing each CDR3 protein once. The profile covers about 310,000 distinct CDR3 sequences, with around a fifth appearing a single time and 45% to 70% taken by the ten largest. These data are taken from a study of regulatory T cells in long-lasting Graves disease. Whole-study results and caveats: TRBV28 was favored in persistent disease, as were TRBJ1-2 and TRBJ2-5.

This CDR3 region has 15 residues. Germline V CDR1 and CDR2: MDHEN, SYDVKM. Material: peripheral blood mononuclear cells (PBMCs), obtained when the disease was refractory, from a patient treated with antithyroid drugs. The J gene is TRBJ2-7, the V gene TRBV28; 7 bases map to TRBD2. This clonotype originated in a female donor with Graves disease. CDR3 bases: TGTGTCAGCTCCCTCTCCGGGACTAACTCCTACGAGCAGTACTTC. It encodes CVSSLSGTNSYEQYF. Full variable domain (remainder filled in from reference TRBV28 and TRBJ2-7): DVKVTQSSRYLVKRTGEKVFLECVQDMDHENMFWYRQDPGLGLRLIYFSYDVKMKEKGDIPEGYSVSREKKERFSLILESASTNQTSMYLCVSSLSGTNSYEQYFGPGTRLTVT.